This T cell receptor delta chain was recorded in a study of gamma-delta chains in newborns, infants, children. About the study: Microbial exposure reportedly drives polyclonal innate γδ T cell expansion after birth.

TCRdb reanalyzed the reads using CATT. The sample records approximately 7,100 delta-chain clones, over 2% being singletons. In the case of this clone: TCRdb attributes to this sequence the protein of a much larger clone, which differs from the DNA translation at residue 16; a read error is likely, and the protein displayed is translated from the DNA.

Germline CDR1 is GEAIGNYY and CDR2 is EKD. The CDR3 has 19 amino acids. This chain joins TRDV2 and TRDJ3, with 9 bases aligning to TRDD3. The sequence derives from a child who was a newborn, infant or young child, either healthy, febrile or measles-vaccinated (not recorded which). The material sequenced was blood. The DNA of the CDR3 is TGTGCCTGTGACACCGGTAGGGGATACGCTAACTGGGACACCCGACGGATGTTTTTC. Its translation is CACDTGRGYANWDTRRMFF.